The next 28 T cell receptor beta chains were all read from a single sample in a study of shared T cell receptors in the human thymus. Data came from immunoSEQ multiplex PCR; TCRdb stores just in-frame clones and leaves some out. Here the sample spans 500,000 to 550,000 clones, approximately 80% being singletons. Separately, the same data were catalogued under a study of human thymus T cells.

The sample comprised thymocytes. Every receptor here comes from a boy under three years old with a congenital heart defect.

This clone was found a few times. The chain employs TRBV11-3 and TRBJ1-2, with no clear D. In germline, CDR1 is SGHNT, CDR2 YENEEA. Deletions cut 4 bases from V and 8 bases from J, with 14 bases between. This CDR3 comprises 13 residues. CDR3 in amino acids: CASSSAEGGGYTF. The CDR3 DNA reads as TGTGCCAGCAGCTCCGCCGAGGGAGGGGGCTACACCTTC.

The V gene is TRBV11-2, the J gene TRBJ2-7; D possibly corresponds to TRBD2 (5 bases). Germline CDR1 SGHAT, CDR2 FQNNGV. V dropped 1 base and J dropped 6 bases, with 13 bases sitting between them. The CDR3 extends over 14 amino acids. CDR3 sequence reads: CASSLARVYSEQYF. CDR3 nucleotides: TGTGCCAGCAGCTTAGCGCGGGTGTACAGCGAGCAGTACTTC.

V usage is TRBV6-1 and J usage is TRBJ2-7; 10 bases match TRBD2. CDR3 length equals 13 residues. Looked up from germline, CDR1 is MNHNS and CDR2 is SASEGT. With 8 bases clipped from V and 6 bases from J, the junction kept 7 bases outside the gene matches. CDR3 bases: TGTGCCAGCTTAGGGCTAGCGGGAGTCGAGCAGTACTTC. Protein product: CASLGLAGVEQYF.

V gene TRBV6-5 combines with J gene TRBJ1-2; D possibly corresponds to TRBD1 (6 bases). The CDR3 runs 12 residues. Germline V gene sequence: CDR1 MNHEY, CDR2 SVGAGI. V was shortened by 7 bases and J by 8 bases, with 14 bases between the two germline ends. CDR3 nucleotide sequence: TGTGCCAGCACTCCGAGGGGGGGCGGCTACACCTTC. This translates into CASTPRGGGYTF.

The gene calls are TRBV25-1 and TRBJ2-1; 10 bases match TRBD2. V shed 2 bases and J 10 bases; nucleotides not matched to a gene: 11. Germline V gives CDR1 MGHDK, CDR2 SYGVNS. The CDR3 covers 16 residues. In DNA, the CDR3 is TGTGCCAGCAGTGAAGGGCAGCGGGAGGGCCCGGAGGAGCAGTTCTTC. Amino acids: CASSEGQREGPEEQFF.

V and J are TRBV6-5 and TRBJ2-5; D may be TRBD1 (5 bases). The germline CDR1 and CDR2 sequences are MNHEY and SVGAGI. CDR3 length: 12 amino acids. Trimming took 7 bases from V and 2 from J, leaving 8 bases between them. CDR3 in DNA: TGTGCCAGCACCGACAGACAAGAGACCCAGTACTTC. Its translation is CASTDRQETQYF.

The rearrangement joins TRBV7-2 to TRBJ2-7, with TRBD2 identical over 8 bases. The CDR3 extends over 17 amino acids. CDR1 and CDR2 (germline): SGHTA, FQGNSA. Losses at the gene ends were 0 bases for V and 0 bases for J; bases not matched to a gene: 7. The CDR3 coding sequence is TGTGCCAGCAGCTTAGCGTTACTAGCGGCAAGCTCCTACGAGCAGTACTTC. Its translation is CASSLALLAASSYEQYF.

This rearrangement joins TRBV25-1 to TRBJ1-2; 9 bases line up with TRBD1. The germline gives CDR1 MGHDK, CDR2 SYGVNS. The CDR3 runs 12 residues. J lost 12 bases, V lost 6 bases, and 8 bases had no gene match. The CDR3 region has the DNA TGTGCCAGCAGCGGGACAGGGAGGATCGACACCTTC. This encodes CASSGTGRIDTF.

The V call is TRBV27, the J call TRBJ2-7; D perhaps matches TRBD1 (5 bases). CDR3 size: 16 residues. Trimming stripped 5 bases from V and 3 bases from J, with 20 bases between. Germline V gene lookup returns CDR1 MNHEY and CDR2 SMNVEV (reference sequence). The CDR3 DNA reads as TGTGCCAGCAGTCACGAGATAGGGGCTGGACACTACGAGCAGTACTTC. Encoded protein: CASSHEIGAGHYEQYF.

The chain uses TRBV12-5 and TRBJ2-7; TRBD2 is a possible D gene (6 bases). The length of the CDR3 is 16 residues. With 0 bases removed from V and 6 bases from J, the gap between germline ends came to 18 bases. Germline CDR1 reads LGHNT; CDR2 reads FRNRAP. The CDR3 loop is CASGLVRREGVREQYF. In DNA form, the CDR3 reads TGTGCTAGTGGTTTGGTACGGCGGGAAGGGGTACGCGAGCAGTACTTC. Together with reference TRBV12-5 and TRBJ2-7, the CDR3 gives the full variable domain: DARVTQTPRHKVTEMGQEVTMRCQPILGHNTVFWYRQTMMQGLELLAYFRNRAPLDDSGMPKDRFSAEMPDATLATLKIQPSEPRDSAVYFCASGLVRREGVREQYFGPGTRLTVT.

This chain links TRBV28 with TRBJ2-7; the match to TRBD2 covers 8 bases. V lost 7 bases, J lost 6 bases, and 14 bases stayed unmatched. This CDR3 region has 15 residues. The germline V gene has CDR1 MDHEN and CDR2 SYDVKM. The CDR3 sequence: CASNPGREDRGEQYF. The CDR3 DNA is TGTGCCAGCAACCCCGGGCGGGAGGATAGAGGCGAGCAGTACTTC.

There are a few counts of this clone. The rearrangement joins TRBV7-9 to TRBJ2-6, with D perhaps TRBD1 (6 bases). CDR1 SEHNR and CDR2 FQNEAQ come from the germline V gene (reference sequence). The length of the CDR3 is 17 residues. The V end was cut by 1 base, the J end by 3 bases, with 13 bases between. The CDR3 is CASSLGEGECGANVLTF. The CDR3 nucleotides read TGTGCCAGCAGCTTAGGCGAGGGGGAGTGTGGGGCCAACGTCCTGACTTTC. Full variable domain (remainder filled in from reference TRBV7-9 and TRBJ2-6): DTGVSQNPRHKITKRGQNVTFRCDPISEHNRLYWYRQTLGQGPEFLTYFQNEAQLEKSRLLSDRFSAERPKGSFSTLEIQRTEQGDSAMYLCASSLGEGECGANVLTFGAGSRLTVL.

The V and J genes are TRBV11-2 and TRBJ1-1; no firm D call. This CDR3 has 16 amino acids. Trimming removed 1 base from V and 4 bases from J, with 16 bases in between. The germline CDR1 and CDR2 sequences are SGHAT and FQNNGV. CDR3 nucleotides: TGTGCCAGCAGCTTAGGGGCGAGCAGAAGTATCACTGAAGCTTTCTTT. Translation: CASSLGASRSITEAFF.

The chain joins TRBV20-1 to TRBJ2-7; D is unresolved. The CDR3 is made up of 10 amino acids. Germline CDR1 is DFQATT and CDR2 is SNEGSKA (reference sequence). This chain's CDR3 is CSSLASKQYF. The CDR3 DNA is TGCAGCTCTTTAGCATCCAAGCAGTACTTC.

This chain connects TRBV28 to TRBJ1-5, with 9 nucleotides matching TRBD1. Trimming at V came to 4 bases and at J to 6 bases, leaving 10 bases not matched to a gene. Germline lookup yields CDR1 MDHEN and CDR2 SYDVKM. There are 16 residues in the CDR3. CDR3 sequence: CASSSPPGQGGQPQHF. CDR3 in DNA: TGTGCCAGCAGTTCCCCTCCGGGACAGGGCGGTCAGCCCCAGCATTTT.

J is TRBJ2-7 and V is TRBV6-4, with a possible D match to TRBD1 (6 bases). V lost 2 bases, J lost 2 bases, and 16 bases lay in between. The CDR3 extends over 16 amino acids. CDR1 and CDR2 (germline): MRHNA, SNTAGT. This CDR3 is CASSDGQRDTPYEQYF. For the CDR3, the DNA is TGTGCCAGCAGTGACGGACAGAGGGACACCCCCTACGAGCAGTACTTC.

The chain carries TRBV4-1 and TRBJ2-7, with 11 nucleotides matching TRBD2. CDR1 is MGHRA and CDR2 is YSYEKL in the germline V gene. The CDR3 is 21 amino acids. Germline trimming cut 1 base from V and 3 bases from J; bases unmatched to any gene: 20. The CDR3 region is CASSQGGVGHPGLAAYYEQYF. In DNA, the CDR3 is TGCGCCAGCAGCCAAGGGGGGGTTGGACACCCGGGACTAGCGGCCTACTACGAGCAGTACTTC.

This chain connects TRBV13 to TRBJ1-4; 11 bases agree with TRBD1. CDR3 length: 16 amino acids. The ends lost 6 bases at V and 4 bases at J; junction bases unmatched: 7. Germline loops: CDR1 PRHDT, CDR2 FYEKMQ (reference sequence). DNA of the CDR3: TGTGCCAGCAGGAGGGACAGGGGGAAGGGTAATGAAAAACTGTTTTTT. Amino acids: CASRRDRGKGNEKLFF. The full variable domain, rest sourced from reference TRBV13 and TRBJ1-4, is AAGVIQSPRHLIKEKRETATLKCYPIPRHDTVYWYQQGPGQDPQFLISFYEKMQSDKGSIPDRFSAQQFSDYHSELNMSSLELGDSALYFCASRRDRGKGNEKLFFGSGTQLSVL.

This clone was observed a handful of times. One end of the junction is discordant with germline, which a read error may explain. CDR3 DNA sequence: TGCGCCAGCAGCAAAGAATCCTACACAGGGGACGCTAACTATGGCTACACCTTC. Protein product: CASSKESYTGDANYGYTF. The J gene is TRBJ1-2, the V gene TRBV4-3; TRBD1 matches at 7 bases. The length of the CDR3 is 18 residues. CDR1 LGHNA and CDR2 YSLEER come from the germline V gene.

The V gene is TRBV4-3, the J gene TRBJ2-1; D unresolved. Germline lookup yields CDR1 LGHNA and CDR2 YSLEER. CDR3 length equals 16 residues. V was shortened by 1 base and J by 0 bases, with 10 bases between the two germline ends. DNA of the CDR3: TGCGCCAGCAGCCAAGGAAGCTGGAGCTCCTACAATGAGCAGTTCTTC. Its protein is CASSQGSWSSYNEQFF.

The rearrangement uses TRBV29-1 and TRBJ2-1, with D perhaps TRBD1 (5 bases). Germline V gene data show CDR1 as SQVTM and CDR2 as ANQGSEA. CDR3 size: 18 residues. V lost 4 bases to trimming and J lost 4 bases, with 26 bases between them. The CDR3 coding sequence is TGCAGCGTTGTCCTGATGTTGGCAGGCCCGCAGGGATACAATGAGCAGTTCTTC. Protein product: CSVVLMLAGPQGYNEQFF.

This clone was observed a few times. The CDR3 reads CASSSDWESYEQYF. CDR3 in DNA: TGTGCCAGCAGCTCGGACTGGGAGTCCTACGAGCAGTACTTC. The chain has TRBV2 and TRBJ2-7; perhaps TRBD2 as D (5 bases). The germline V gene encodes CDR1 SNHLY and CDR2 FYNNEI. V shed 6 bases and J shed 1 base, with 13 bases lying between them. The CDR3 spans 14 residues.

The chain has TRBV14 and TRBJ2-1; perhaps TRBD1 as D (6 bases). Trimming removed 11 bases at V and 3 bases at J, with 17 bases between. This CDR3 is built from 14 residues. CDR1 and CDR2 from the germline V gene are SGHDN and FVKESK. The CDR3 loop is CAWDIGTYYNEQFF. In DNA, the CDR3 is TGTGCCTGGGACATCGGGACATACTACAATGAGCAGTTCTTC.

V is TRBV5-5 and J is TRBJ1-3; 8 nucleotides agree with TRBD1. The V gene end was trimmed by 4 bases and the J gene end by 1 base; junction bases not matched to a gene: 10. This CDR3 comprises 17 residues. CDR1 and CDR2 (germline): SGHKS, YYEKEE (reference sequence). CDR3 sequence reads: CASSPQDRVESGNTIYF. The CDR3 coding sequence is TGTGCCAGCAGCCCCCAGGACAGGGTGGAATCTGGAAACACCATATATTTT.

The V gene is TRBV15, the J gene TRBJ2-7; possibly TRBD1 for D (6 bases). The germline V and J ends were trimmed by 0 bases and 4 bases, with 13 bases remaining between them. The V gene's germline CDR1 is LNHNV and CDR2 YYDKDF (reference sequence). This CDR3 has 15 amino acids. CDR3 sequence reads: CATSRESTGRYEQYF. CDR3 nucleotide sequence: TGTGCCACCAGCAGAGAGTCGACAGGAAGGTACGAGCAGTACTTC.

The chain joins TRBV7-9 to TRBJ2-1, with TRBD2 matching 12 bases. Unmatched junction bases numbered 3, after V lost 5 bases and J lost 1 base. Germline V gene sequence: CDR1 SEHNR, CDR2 FQNEAQ (reference sequence). This CDR3 is 16 amino acids long. In nucleotides, the CDR3 is TGTGCCAGCAGCCAAACTAGCGGGAGGTCCTACAATGAGCAGTTCTTC. Its protein is CASSQTSGRSYNEQFF. The variable domain in full, completed from reference TRBV7-9 and TRBJ2-1, reads DTGVSQNPRHKITKRGQNVTFRCDPISEHNRLYWYRQTLGQGPEFLTYFQNEAQLEKSRLLSDRFSAERPKGSFSTLEIQRTEQGDSAMYLCASSQTSGRSYNEQFFGPGTRLTVL.

This chain connects TRBV11-2 to TRBJ2-7; no definite D call. V dropped 0 bases and J dropped 2 bases, with 2 bases sitting between them. Looked up from germline, CDR1 is SGHAT and CDR2 is FQNNGV. CDR3 size: 12 residues. The CDR3 loop is CASSLDTYEQYF. As DNA, the CDR3 is TGTGCCAGCAGCTTAGACACCTACGAGCAGTACTTC.

This chain joins TRBV5-1 and TRBJ2-5; D may be TRBD2 (7 bases). V was cut by 5 bases and J by 2 bases, with 16 bases left in between. This CDR3 is 15 amino acids long. Germline lookup yields CDR1 SGHRS and CDR2 YFSETQ. The CDR3 loop reads CASSLRGRGQETQYF. CDR3 nucleotides: TGCGCCAGCAGTCTGCGGGGGAGGGGGCAAGAGACCCAGTACTTC.